This T cell receptor beta chain stems from a study of blood T cell repertoires in COVID-19. The wider study: The United States, Italy and Spain provided the acute and convalescent COVID-19 samples.

The data were produced by immunoSEQ multiplex PCR, yet TCRdb's version contains in-frame clones alone and is incomplete. The sample carries roughly 280,000 clones, roughly 86% recorded once. Trimming removed 7 bases at V and 5 bases at J, with 17 bases between. The CDR3 consists of 14 residues. CDR1 MNHNY and CDR2 SVGAGI come from the germline V gene (reference sequence). The source of this sequence is a young woman with COVID-19, enrolled during active disease. The chain combines TRBV6-6 with TRBJ2-5; maybe TRBD2 (5 bases). The source material was peripheral blood. The CDR3 sequence is CASIPRGNMETQYF. CDR3 in DNA: TGTGCCAGCATTCCACGGGGTAATATGGAGACCCAGTACTTC.